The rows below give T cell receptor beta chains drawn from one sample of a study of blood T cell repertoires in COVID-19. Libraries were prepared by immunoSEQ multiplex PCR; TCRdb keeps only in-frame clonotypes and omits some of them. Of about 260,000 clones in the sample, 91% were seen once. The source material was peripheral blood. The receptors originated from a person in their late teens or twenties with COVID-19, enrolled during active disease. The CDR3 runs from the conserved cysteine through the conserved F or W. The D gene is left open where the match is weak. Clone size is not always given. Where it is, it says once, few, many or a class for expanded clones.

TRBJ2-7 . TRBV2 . CASSVARTVYEQYF TGTGCCAGCAGTGTAGCCAGGACTGTCTACGAGCAGTACTTC
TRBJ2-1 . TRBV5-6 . CASSPHATDYNEQFF TGTGCCAGCAGCCCTCACGCCACAGATTACAATGAGCAGTTCTTC
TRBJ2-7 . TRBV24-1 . CATSDSRSYEQYF TGTGCCACCAGTGATTCTCGCTCCTACGAGCAGTACTTC
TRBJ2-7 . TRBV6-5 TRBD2 CASSRLAGEEQYF TGTGCCAGCAGTAGACTAGCGGGAGAGGAGCAGTACTTC
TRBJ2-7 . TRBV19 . CASSPRRDFTYEQYF TGTGCCAGTAGTCCTCGGAGGGACTTCACCTACGAGCAGTACTTC
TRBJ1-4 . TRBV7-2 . CASSLDGGANEKLFF TGTGCCAGCAGCTTAGACGGGGGTGCTAATGAAAAACTGTTTTTT
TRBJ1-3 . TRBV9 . CASSADLGILSGNTIYF TGTGCCAGCAGCGCAGACTTAGGTATACTCTCTGGAAACACCATATATTTT
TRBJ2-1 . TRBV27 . CASNGYRVGNEQFF TGTGCCAGCAATGGGTACAGGGTGGGCAATGAGCAGTTCTTC
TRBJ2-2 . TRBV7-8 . CASSLVGRFRADTGELFF TGTGCCAGCAGCTTAGTAGGCAGATTCAGGGCGGACACCGGGGAGCTGTTTTTT
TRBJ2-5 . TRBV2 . CASSLYQETQYF TGTGCCAGCAGTCTATACCAAGAGACCCAGTACTTC
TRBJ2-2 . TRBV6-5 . CASSYSRANTGELFF TGTGCCAGCAGTTATAGCAGGGCAAACACCGGGGAGCTGTTTTTT
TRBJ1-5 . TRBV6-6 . CASSRSGRSNQPQHF TGTGCCAGCAGTCGATCAGGGAGGAGTAATCAGCCCCAGCATTTT
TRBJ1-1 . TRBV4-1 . CASSQGTYTNTEAFF TGCGCCAGCAGCCAGGGGACTTATACGAACACTGAAGCTTTCTTT
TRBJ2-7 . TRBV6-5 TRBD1 CASSLGQDPSYEQYF TGTGCCAGCAGCTTGGGACAGGATCCCTCCTACGAGCAGTACTTC
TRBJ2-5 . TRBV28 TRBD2 CASSLRLADWAQYF TGTGCCAGCAGTCTCAGACTAGCGGATTGGGCCCAGTACTTC
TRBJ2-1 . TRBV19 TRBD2 CASSIMGGSTHNEQFF TGTGCCAGTAGTATAATGGGCGGGAGTACTCACAATGAGCAGTTCTTC
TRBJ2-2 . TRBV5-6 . CASSSGGRGPNTGELFF TGTGCCAGCAGTTCCGGGGGGCGGGGGCCGAACACCGGGGAGCTGTTTTTT
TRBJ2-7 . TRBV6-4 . CASSEFGGPGDEQYF TGTGCCAGCAGTGAATTCGGGGGGCCAGGGGACGAGCAGTACTTC
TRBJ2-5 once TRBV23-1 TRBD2 CASSRKTSGRVYQETQYF TGCGCCAGCAGTCGAAAGACTAGCGGGAGGGTGTACCAAGAGACCCAGTACTTC
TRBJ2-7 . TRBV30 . CAWSGGQGTGEQYF TGTGCCTGGAGTGGGGGCCAGGGTACTGGCGAGCAGTACTTC
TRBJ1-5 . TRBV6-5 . CASSSQDSNQPQHF TGTGCCAGCAGTAGCCAGGATAGCAATCAGCCCCAGCATTTT
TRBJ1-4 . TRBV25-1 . CASSEPHDSIPYEKLFF TGTGCCAGCAGTGAACCCCACGACTCAATCCCGTATGAAAAACTGTTTTTT
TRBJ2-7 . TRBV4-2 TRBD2 CASSPTGGGSFHEQYF TGTGCCAGCAGCCCTACGGGGGGGGGCAGTTTCCACGAGCAGTACTTC
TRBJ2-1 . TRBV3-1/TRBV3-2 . CASRQGGYEQFF TGTGCCAGCAGGCAAGGAGGTTATGAGCAGTTCTTC
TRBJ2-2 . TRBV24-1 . CATSVALKNTGELFF TGTGCCACCAGTGTAGCGTTAAAGAACACCGGGGAGCTGTTTTTT
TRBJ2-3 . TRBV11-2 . CASSPQRTDTQYF TGTGCCAGCAGCCCCCAGAGGACAGATACGCAGTATTTT
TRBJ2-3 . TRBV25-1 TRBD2 CASGAGGGPRDTQYF TGTGCCAGCGGGGCGGGGGGAGGCCCGAGAGATACGCAGTATTTT
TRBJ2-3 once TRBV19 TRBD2 CASRTSGTDTQYF TGTGCCAGCCGGACTAGCGGCACAGATACGCAGTATTTT
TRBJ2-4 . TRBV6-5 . CASSRESITKNIQYF TGTGCCAGCAGTAGAGAGAGTATAACCAAAAACATTCAGTACTTC
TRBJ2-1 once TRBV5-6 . CASSLEGTRHEQFF TGTGCCAGCAGCTTGGAAGGGACTCGGCATGAGCAGTTCTTC
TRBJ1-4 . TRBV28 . CASSSTVNEKLFF TGTGCCAGCAGTTCGACAGTCAATGAAAAACTGTTTTTT
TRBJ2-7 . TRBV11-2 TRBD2 CASSLLAGGPSIEQYF TGTGCCAGCAGCTTATTAGCGGGAGGGCCTAGTATCGAGCAGTACTTC
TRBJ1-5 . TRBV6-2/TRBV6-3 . CASSDPRGNQPQHF TGTGCCAGCAGTGACCCCAGGGGCAATCAGCCCCAGCATTTT
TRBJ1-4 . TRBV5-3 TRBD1 CARSPVLSRGPGKLFF TGTGCCAGAAGCCCTGTCTTGAGTAGGGGGCCCGGAAAACTGTTTTTT
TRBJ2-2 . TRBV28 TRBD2 CASRLADTGELFF TGTGCCAGCAGACTAGCGGACACCGGGGAGCTGTTTTTT
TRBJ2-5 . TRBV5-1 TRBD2 CASSLGAGETQYF TGCGCCAGCAGCTTGGGAGCGGGGGAGACCCAGTACTTC
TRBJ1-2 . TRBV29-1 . CGARDTNYYGYTF TGCGGAGCTCGGGACACAAATTACTATGGCTACACCTTC
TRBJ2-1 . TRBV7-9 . CASSLSLGDYNEQFF TGTGCCAGCAGCTTAAGTCTAGGGGATTACAATGAGCAGTTCTTC
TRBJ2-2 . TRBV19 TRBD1 CASSLKGTDGAHDPGELFF TGTGCCAGTAGTTTAAAAGGGACAGACGGCGCACATGACCCCGGGGAGCTGTTTTTT